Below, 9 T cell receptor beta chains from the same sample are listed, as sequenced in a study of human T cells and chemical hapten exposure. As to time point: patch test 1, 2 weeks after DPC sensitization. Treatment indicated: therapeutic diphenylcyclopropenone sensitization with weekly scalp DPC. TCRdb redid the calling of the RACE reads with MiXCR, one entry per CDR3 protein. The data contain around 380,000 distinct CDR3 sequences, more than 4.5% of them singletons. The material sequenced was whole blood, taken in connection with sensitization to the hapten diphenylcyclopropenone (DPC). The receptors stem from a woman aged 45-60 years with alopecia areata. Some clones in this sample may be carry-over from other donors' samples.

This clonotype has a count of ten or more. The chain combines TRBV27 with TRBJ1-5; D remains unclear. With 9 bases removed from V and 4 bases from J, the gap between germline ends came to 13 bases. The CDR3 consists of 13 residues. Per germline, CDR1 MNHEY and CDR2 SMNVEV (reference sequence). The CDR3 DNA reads TGTGCCAGTCAGAATGGGGTGAATCAGCCCCAGCATTTT. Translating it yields CASQNGVNQPQHF.

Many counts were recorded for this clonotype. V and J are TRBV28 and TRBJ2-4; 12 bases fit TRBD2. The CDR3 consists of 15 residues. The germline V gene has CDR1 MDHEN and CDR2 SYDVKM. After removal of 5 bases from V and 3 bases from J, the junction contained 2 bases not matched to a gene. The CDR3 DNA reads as TGTGCCAGCAGTCTAGCGGGAGGGGGCAAAAACATTCAGTACTTC. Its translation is CASSLAGGGKNIQYF. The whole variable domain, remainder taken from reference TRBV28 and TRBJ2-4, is DVKVTQSSRYLVKRTGEKVFLECVQDMDHENMFWYRQDPGLGLRLIYFSYDVKMKEKGDIPEGYSVSREKKERFSLILESASTNQTSMYLCASSLAGGGKNIQYFGAGTRLSVL.

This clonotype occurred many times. DNA of the CDR3: TGCAGTGCTAGAGATAGCGGGGGGCTCTACAATGAGCAGTTCTTC. This encodes CSARDSGGLYNEQFF. The chain combines TRBV20-1 with TRBJ2-1, with TRBD2 identical over 10 bases. The CDR3 has 15 amino acids. Germline-derived CDR1 and CDR2 are DFQATT and SNEGSKA (reference sequence). Trimming cost V 0 bases and J 3 bases; bases outside gene matches: 2.

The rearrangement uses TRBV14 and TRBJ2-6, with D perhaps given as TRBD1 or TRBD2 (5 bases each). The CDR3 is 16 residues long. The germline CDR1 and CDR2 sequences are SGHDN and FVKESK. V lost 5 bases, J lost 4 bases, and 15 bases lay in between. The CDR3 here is CASSKGPGDGANVLTF. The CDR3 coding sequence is TGTGCCAGCAGCAAGGGGCCCGGGGACGGGGCCAACGTCCTGACTTTC.

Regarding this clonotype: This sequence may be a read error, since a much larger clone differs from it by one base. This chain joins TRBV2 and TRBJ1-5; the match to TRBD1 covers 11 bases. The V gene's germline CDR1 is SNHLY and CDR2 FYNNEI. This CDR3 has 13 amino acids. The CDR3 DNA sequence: TGTTCCAGCAGGGGACAGGGGGGCCAGCCCCAGCATTTT. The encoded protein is CSSRGQGGQPQHF.

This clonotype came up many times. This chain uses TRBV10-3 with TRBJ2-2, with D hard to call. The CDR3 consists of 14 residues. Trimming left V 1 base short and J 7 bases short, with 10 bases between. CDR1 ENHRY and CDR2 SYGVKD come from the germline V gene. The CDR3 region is CAISELGKGGELFF. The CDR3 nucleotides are TGTGCCATCAGTGAGTTGGGGAAAGGCGGGGAGCTGTTTTTT.

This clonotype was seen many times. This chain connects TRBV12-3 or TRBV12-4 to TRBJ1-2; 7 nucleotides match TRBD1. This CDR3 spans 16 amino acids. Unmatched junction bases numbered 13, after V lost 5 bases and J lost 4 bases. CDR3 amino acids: CASSPGQSWAGYGYTF. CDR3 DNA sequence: TGTGCCAGCAGTCCGGGACAGTCATGGGCTGGCTATGGCTACACCTTC.

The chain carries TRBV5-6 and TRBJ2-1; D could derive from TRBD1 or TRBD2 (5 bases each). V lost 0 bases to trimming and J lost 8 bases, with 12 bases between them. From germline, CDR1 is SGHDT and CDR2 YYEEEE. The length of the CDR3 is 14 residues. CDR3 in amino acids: CASSLVNTGHEQFF. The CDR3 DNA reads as TGTGCCAGCAGCTTGGTAAATACGGGGCATGAGCAGTTCTTC.

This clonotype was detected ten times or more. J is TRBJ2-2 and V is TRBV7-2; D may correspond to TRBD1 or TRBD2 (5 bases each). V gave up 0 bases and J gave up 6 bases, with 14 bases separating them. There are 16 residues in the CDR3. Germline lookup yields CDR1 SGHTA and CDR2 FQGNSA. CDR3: CASSLAPGPLPGELFF. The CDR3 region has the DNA TGTGCCAGCAGCTTAGCTCCGGGACCCCTCCCCGGGGAGCTGTTTTTT.